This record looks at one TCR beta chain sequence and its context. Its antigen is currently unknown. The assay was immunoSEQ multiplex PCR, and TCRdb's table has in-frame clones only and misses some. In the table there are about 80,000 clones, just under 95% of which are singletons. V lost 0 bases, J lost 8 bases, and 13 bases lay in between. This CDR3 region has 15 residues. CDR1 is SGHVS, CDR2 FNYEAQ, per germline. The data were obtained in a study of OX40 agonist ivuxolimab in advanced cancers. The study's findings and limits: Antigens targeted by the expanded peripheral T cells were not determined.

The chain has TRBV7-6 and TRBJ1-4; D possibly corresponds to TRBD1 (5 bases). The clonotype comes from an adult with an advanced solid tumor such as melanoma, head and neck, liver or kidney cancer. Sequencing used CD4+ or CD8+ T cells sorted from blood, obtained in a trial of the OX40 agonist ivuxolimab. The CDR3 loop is CASSLALGGYEKLFF. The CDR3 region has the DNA TGTGCCAGCAGCTTAGCGCTGGGGGGTTACGAAAAACTGTTTTTT.